This TCR beta chain stems from a study of cytomegalovirus exposure and HLA in healthy donors. This clone was recorded once. As yet, its antigen is unknown. A multiplex PCR was run with 60 Vbeta primers and 13 Jbeta primers. Produced via immunoSEQ multiplex PCR; TCRdb's table is partial and in-frame only. The sample shows 150,000 or so clones, roughly 78% of them seen only once. Looked up from germline, CDR1 is SGHVS and CDR2 is FNYEAQ. CDR3 length: 15 amino acids. With 6 bases removed from V and 7 bases from J, the gap between germline ends came to 16 bases. Study outcomes and limitations: TCR beta sequences reportedly predicted the HLA-A and HLA-B alleles of most subjects accurately.

Source material: PBMCs. This TCR was recovered from a woman aged 45-60 years in good health and CMV-seropositive. The rearrangement joins TRBV7-6 to TRBJ1-6; no clear D gene. CDR3 region: CASSLTAGGNSPLHF. In nucleotides, the CDR3 is TGTGCCAGCAGTCTTACTGCAGGTGGCAATTCACCCCTCCACTTT.